These 19 T cell receptor beta chains were sequenced from one sample in a study of blood T cell repertoires in COVID-19. Here immunoSEQ multiplex PCR was the method, and the copy in TCRdb shows in-frame clones only, minus some. The table shows approximately 400,000 clones, with about nine tenths occurring only once. Input material: PBMCs or T cells enriched from blood (not recorded which). Receptors were obtained from a woman aged 40 to 50 who had been exposed to COVID-19.

J is TRBJ1-2 and V is TRBV7-9, with a weak D call TRBD1 (6 bases). This CDR3 has 12 amino acids. V was trimmed by 4 bases and J by 7 bases, leaving 10 bases between them. CDR1 is SEHNR, CDR2 FQNEAQ, per germline (reference sequence). This chain's CDR3 is CASSSQDSGYTF. The CDR3 coding sequence is TGTGCCAGCAGCTCACAGGACAGTGGCTACACCTTC.

V is TRBV12-3 or TRBV12-4 and J is TRBJ2-5; no reliable D call. This CDR3 is built from 12 residues. The ends were cut back, 8 bases at V and 4 bases at J, with 11 bases in the middle. The CDR3 protein is CASRLGVETQYF. CDR3 nucleotide sequence: TGTGCCAGCCGCCTGGGCGTAGAGACCCAGTACTTC.

V is TRBV12-3 or TRBV12-4 and J is TRBJ2-5; D might be TRBD1 (5 bases). This CDR3 spans 13 amino acids. Trimming removed 2 bases at V and 5 bases at J, with 9 bases between. CDR3 in DNA: TGTGCCAGCAGTTTATGGGGCGCGGAGACCCAGTACTTC. The encoded protein is CASSLWGAETQYF.

The chain is built from TRBV7-8 and TRBJ2-2, with 8 bases matching TRBD1. The junction had 8 bases not matched to a gene; V was cut back by 4 bases and J by 4 bases. This CDR3 is 16 amino acids long. The germline gives CDR1 SGHVS, CDR2 FQNEAQ. The CDR3 reads CASSYRGTRGTGELFF. The CDR3 bases are TGTGCCAGCAGCTACAGGGGGACCCGGGGCACCGGGGAGCTGTTTTTT.

The V call is TRBV6-5, the J call TRBJ1-2, with D possibly TRBD1 on 5 matching bases. The CDR3 covers 11 residues. Germline V CDR1 and CDR2: MNHEY, SVGAGI. Trimming stripped 9 bases from V and 8 bases from J, with 13 bases between. DNA for the CDR3: TGTGCCAGTAATCGGCAGGGCGGCTACACCTTC. This codes for CASNRQGGYTF.

Details on this clone: An end of the junction does not agree with germline; a read error may underlie this. The chain joins TRBV7-2 to TRBJ1-6; no clear D. Germline lookup yields CDR1 SGHTA and CDR2 FQGNSA. The CDR3 totals 15 residues. The CDR3 nucleotides are TGTGCCAGCAGCGGTGCCGGGTCCTTTAATTCACCCCTCCACTTT. It codes for CASSGAGSFNSPLHF.

The chain couples TRBV12-5 to TRBJ1-1, with no clear D. Trimming took 6 bases from V and 1 from J, leaving 12 bases between them. The CDR3 runs to 14 residues. Germline CDR1 reads LGHNT; CDR2 reads FRNRAP. The CDR3 reads CASGEPGSNTEAFF. CDR3 nucleotide sequence: TGTGCTAGTGGCGAACCCGGGTCGAACACTGAAGCTTTCTTT.

About this clone itself: The germline gene is not matched at one end of the junction; a read error may be the cause. The V call is TRBV7-7, the J call TRBJ2-2, with TRBD2 matching over 8 bases. Germline CDR1 is SSHAT and CDR2 is FNYEAQ (reference sequence). The CDR3 sequence is 16 residues long. The CDR3 region is CASSPGSSGRTGELFF. CDR3 bases: TGTGCTAGCAGCCCGGGGTCCAGCGGGAGAACCGGGGAGCTGTTTTTT.

CDR3 in amino acids: CASSLAPDIYEKLFF. The CDR3 DNA reads as TGTGCCAGCAGCTTAGCCCCCGACATCTATGAAAAACTGTTTTTT. The gene calls are TRBV7-9 and TRBJ1-4; D is uncertain. The CDR3 loop spans 15 amino acids. V shed 0 bases and J shed 6 bases, with 11 bases lying between them. CDR1 and CDR2 from the germline V gene are SEHNR and FQNEAQ (reference sequence). Filled out from reference TRBV7-9 and TRBJ1-4, the complete variable domain reads DTGVSQNPRHKITKRGQNVTFRCDPISEHNRLYWYRQTLGQGPEFLTYFQNEAQLEKSRLLSDRFSAERPKGSFSTLEIQRTEQGDSAMYLCASSLAPDIYEKLFFGSGTQLSVL.

This sequence joins TRBV29-1 and TRBJ2-7; weak D call: TRBD1 (6 bases). The V and J ends lost 3 bases and 2 bases respectively, with 11 bases between them. Germline values: CDR1 SQVTM, CDR2 ANQGSEA. This CDR3 is built from 13 residues. CDR3 DNA: TGCAGCGTTGAGGGGGCAGGGGCCTACGAGCAGTACTTC. The encoded protein is CSVEGAGAYEQYF.

The rearrangement joins TRBV5-8 to TRBJ1-5; D is perhaps TRBD1 (6 bases). With 5 bases removed from V and 6 bases from J, the gap between germline ends came to 18 bases. Germline V lookup: CDR1 SGHTS, CDR2 YDEGEE. The CDR3 extends over 15 amino acids. CDR3 residues: CASSSGGTISQPQHF. The CDR3 DNA reads as TGTGCCAGCAGTTCCGGTGGGACAATCAGTCAGCCCCAGCATTTT.

The genes are TRBV28 and TRBJ1-5; D gene unclear. V lost 3 bases to trimming and J lost 4 bases, with 13 bases between them. There are 15 residues in the CDR3. The V gene's germline CDR1 is MDHEN and CDR2 SYDVKM. Here the CDR3 DNA reads TGTGCCAGCAGTTTTGAGGAGTTATGGAATCAGCCCCAGCATTTT. Its translation is CASSFEELWNQPQHF.

The gene calls are TRBV5-1 and TRBJ1-1, with 8 bases aligning to TRBD1. The CDR3 is 17 amino acids. The germline gives CDR1 SGHRS, CDR2 YFSETQ. After removal of 2 bases from V and 4 bases from J, the junction contained 13 bases not matched to a gene. The CDR3 reads CASSFNIPVRGRTEAFF. Here the CDR3 DNA reads TGCGCCAGCAGCTTTAATATTCCGGTCAGGGGGCGCACTGAAGCTTTCTTT.

The chain is built from TRBV7-9 and TRBJ1-5; D unclear. Germline CDR1 and CDR2: SEHNR and FQNEAQ (reference sequence). V was cut by 1 base and J by 0 bases, with 4 bases left in between. The CDR3 loop spans 14 amino acids. The CDR3 region is CASSLDSSNQPQHF. In DNA, the CDR3 is TGTGCCAGCAGCTTAGACAGTAGCAATCAGCCCCAGCATTTT.

The V and J genes are TRBV9 and TRBJ2-7; maybe TRBD1 (6 bases). This CDR3 contains 12 residues. Per the germline V gene, CDR1 is SGDLS and CDR2 is YYNGEE. Between the trimmed V and J ends, which lost 3 bases and 6 bases, there was a span of 10 bases. DNA of the CDR3: TGTGCCAGCAGCGCCACAGGGCCCGAGCAGTACTTC. As protein: CASSATGPEQYF.

The chain links TRBV11-2 to TRBJ1-2, with TRBD1 identical over 9 bases. The CDR3 contains 14 residues. V trimming: 1 base; J trimming: 6 bases; junction bases outside the gene matches: 3. CDR1 is SGHAT, CDR2 FQNNGV, per germline. CDR3 coding DNA: TGTGCCAGCAGCTTAGGCCGGACAGGGGATGGCTACACCTTC. Translating gives CASSLGRTGDGYTF.

The chain recombines TRBV7-9 with TRBJ2-2; no clear D gene. The CDR3 has 13 residues. With 2 bases removed from V and 5 bases from J, the gap between germline ends came to 6 bases. From germline, CDR1 is SEHNR and CDR2 FQNEAQ (reference sequence). The CDR3 here is CASSLTRTGELFF. In nucleotides, the CDR3 is TGTGCCAGCAGCTTAACCCGGACCGGGGAGCTGTTTTTT.

The rearrangement links TRBV6-5 to TRBJ1-2; TRBD1 matches at 9 bases. The CDR3 length is 15 residues. The ends lost 3 bases at V and 6 bases at J; junction bases unmatched: 8. Germline lookup yields CDR1 MNHEY and CDR2 SVGAGI. In DNA, the CDR3 is TGTGCCAGCAGTTATACGCACGGACAGGGGAATGGCTACACCTTC. Its translation is CASSYTHGQGNGYTF.

The chain links TRBV7-9 to TRBJ2-1; possibly TRBD2 for D (5 bases). The germline V gene has CDR1 SEHNR and CDR2 FQNEAQ (reference sequence). Trimming removed 1 base at V and 6 bases at J, with 13 bases between. There are 15 residues in the CDR3. Here the CDR3 DNA reads TGTGCCAGCAGCTTAGAACTACTAGTCATCAATGAGCAGTTCTTC. Translated, it gives CASSLELLVINEQFF.